The 30 T cell receptor beta chains given below trace back to one sample, sequenced in a study of CD8+ T cells in alopecia areata. Sample treatment: oral pan-JAK inhibitor, 5-10 mg twice daily. As the sequencing template, cDNA was produced by extracting RNA and reverse transcribing it. Sequencing was performed with immunoSEQ multiplex PCR; in TCRdb, only in-frame clones are kept and a portion is missing. The data contain 98,000 or so clones, 50% to 75% of them singletons. This specimen was CD8+ T cells sorted from blood, taken at week 4, from a patient treated with tofacitinib. These receptors came from a human donor with alopecia areata.

The V call is TRBV6-5, the J call TRBJ2-5; 9 positions match TRBD1. Trimming cost V 5 bases and J 2 bases; bases outside gene matches: 6. Germline V lookup: CDR1 MNHEY, CDR2 SVGAGI. The CDR3 covers 15 residues. CDR3 sequence: CASSSGTGIQETQYF. In DNA, the CDR3 is TGTGCCAGCAGTAGTGGGACAGGGATTCAAGAGACCCAGTACTTC.

The table lists this clone with a count of one. Additional DNA sequences in this sample encode the identical CDR3. The rearrangement links TRBV6-5 to TRBJ1-5; the D is unclear. Trimming stripped 0 bases from V and 2 bases from J, with 8 bases between. The germline V gene encodes CDR1 MNHEY and CDR2 SVGAGI. There are 15 residues in the CDR3. The CDR3 DNA sequence: TGTGCCAGCAGTTACTCTCGGGGAGGCAATCAGCCCCAGCATTTT. This codes for CASSYSRGGNQPQHF.

The gene calls are TRBV5-6 and TRBJ1-2, with 7 bases that match TRBD1. The germline V gene encodes CDR1 SGHDT and CDR2 YYEEEE. This CDR3 has 13 amino acids. V lost 5 bases to trimming and J lost 4 bases; unmatched junction nucleotides: 5. The CDR3 coding sequence is TGTGCCAGCAGTCCTACAGGGGCCTATGGCTACACCTTC. Translating gives CASSPTGAYGYTF.

A note on this clone: This same CDR3 is encoded by further DNA sequences in the sample. The chain has TRBV30 and TRBJ2-2; no clear D gene. The CDR3 totals 11 residues. Germline-derived CDR1 and CDR2 are GTSNPN and SVGIG (reference sequence). Trimming removed 1 base from V and 8 bases from J, with 5 bases in between. The CDR3 region is CAWSEAGELFF. The CDR3 DNA reads TGTGCCTGGAGTGAGGCTGGGGAGCTGTTTTTT.

This chain uses TRBV30 with TRBJ1-2; possible D gene TRBD1, 6 bases. The germline V gene has CDR1 GTSNPN and CDR2 SVGIG (reference sequence). V was clipped by 0 bases and J by 6 bases, with 11 bases between them. The CDR3 runs 13 residues. The CDR3 DNA is TGTGCCTGGAGTGTAATCTCAGGGGATGGCTACACCTTC. Its protein is CAWSVISGDGYTF.

As DNA, the CDR3 is TGCGCCAGCAGTGCCGGGTCCGGATCACCTGGCTACACCTTC. It specifies CASSAGSGSPGYTF. The chain uses TRBV10-2 and TRBJ1-2; D ambiguous. Germline V CDR1 and CDR2: WSHSY, SAAADI. The CDR3 sequence is 14 residues long. Trimming left V 4 bases short and J 7 bases short, with 16 bases between.

This clone was seen a single time. The V gene is TRBV4-3, the J gene TRBJ2-7; D tentatively fits TRBD1 or TRBD2 (5 bases each). Looked up from germline, CDR1 is LGHNA and CDR2 is YSLEER. V dropped 0 bases and J dropped 3 bases, with 9 bases sitting between them. CDR3 length: 14 residues. DNA of the CDR3: TGCGCCAGCAGCCAAGATCGGGACCTCTACGAGCAGTACTTC. It codes for CASSQDRDLYEQYF.

The V and J genes are TRBV5-6 and TRBJ1-5; 10 bases match TRBD1. Germline V lookup: CDR1 SGHDT, CDR2 YYEEEE. Trimming took 0 bases from V and 1 from J; bases not matched to a gene: 1. The CDR3 is 16 residues long. The CDR3 nucleotides are TGTGCCAGCAGCTTGGGGACAGGGGGAAGCAATCAGCCCCAGCATTTT. This codes for CASSLGTGGSNQPQHF.

The V gene is TRBV5-4, the J gene TRBJ1-1, with unresolved D. CDR3 length: 12 residues. CDR1 and CDR2 from the germline V gene are SGHNT and YYREEE (reference sequence). Between the trimmed V and J ends, which lost 1 base and 1 base, there was a span of 2 bases. The CDR3, as DNA: TGTGCCAGCAGCTTGTCGAACACTGAAGCTTTCTTT. This codes for CASSLSNTEAFF.

The rearrangement uses TRBV9 and TRBJ2-7; D uncertain. Trimming stripped 0 bases from V and 3 bases from J, with 7 bases between. In germline, CDR1 is SGDLS, CDR2 YYNGEE. The length of the CDR3 is 13 residues. CDR3: CASSVAGDYEQYF. The CDR3, as DNA: TGTGCCAGCAGCGTAGCCGGTGACTACGAGCAGTACTTC. Supplemented by reference TRBV9 and TRBJ2-7, the full variable domain reads DSGVTQTPKHLITATGQRVTLRCSPRSGDLSVYWYQQSLDQGLQFLIQYYNGEERAKGNILERFSAQQFPDLHSELNLSSLELGDSALYFCASSVAGDYEQYFGPGTRLTVT.

This sequence joins TRBV2 and TRBJ2-1; no reliable D call. CDR3 length: 13 amino acids. The V and J ends lost 7 bases and 2 bases respectively, with 9 bases between them. The germline CDR1 and CDR2 sequences are SNHLY and FYNNEI. CDR3 loop: CASIPITYNEQFF. In DNA form, the CDR3 reads TGTGCCAGCATTCCCATTACCTACAATGAGCAGTTCTTC.

This chain connects TRBV5-1 to TRBJ2-7, with a possible D match to TRBD2 (6 bases). V was trimmed by 3 bases and J by 3 bases, leaving 13 bases between them. The CDR3 totals 14 residues. The germline V gene encodes CDR1 SGHRS and CDR2 YFSETQ. The CDR3 DNA reads as TGCGCCAGCAGCTCCCTAGCGTCCGACTACGAGCAGTACTTC. As protein: CASSSLASDYEQYF.

The table lists this clone with a few counts. The chain carries TRBV9 and TRBJ2-1; 9 bases fit TRBD2. The length of the CDR3 is 18 residues. The trim removed 0 bases at V and 1 base at J, leaving 8 bases unmatched. Germline lookup yields CDR1 SGDLS and CDR2 YYNGEE. The DNA for the CDR3 is TGTGCCAGCAGCGTAGGGGTAGCGGGAGAAATATCCTACAATGAGCAGTTCTTC. It codes for CASSVGVAGEISYNEQFF.

In this sample, this clone turned up a few times. V usage is TRBV29-1 and J usage is TRBJ2-1, with D perhaps TRBD2 (5 bases). CDR3 length: 13 residues. The V end was cut by 3 bases, the J end by 1 base, with 7 bases between. The germline gives CDR1 SQVTM, CDR2 ANQGSEA. The chain's CDR3 is CSVERESYNEQFF. The CDR3 DNA sequence: TGCAGCGTTGAGAGGGAGTCCTACAATGAGCAGTTCTTC.

This clone has just a few counts. V gene TRBV29-1 combines with J gene TRBJ2-7; 11 bases map to TRBD1. The CDR3 covers 13 residues. The V and J ends lost 7 bases and 3 bases, in that order; junction bases with no gene match: 5. Germline CDR1 and CDR2: SQVTM and ANQGSEA. CDR3 nucleotides: TGCAGCGCTGGGACAGGGGGAGGCTACGAGCAGTACTTC. Translated: CSAGTGGGYEQYF.

The chain is built from TRBV7-6 and TRBJ1-2; D unclear. Germline CDR1 is SGHVS and CDR2 is FNYEAQ. Between the trimmed V and J ends, which lost 3 bases and 5 bases, there was a span of 31 bases. The CDR3 has 20 amino acids. The CDR3 spells CASSFVDLGWVRPTFYGYTF. CDR3 DNA sequence: TGTGCCAGCAGCTTCGTCGACTTAGGGTGGGTGAGGCCCACCTTTTATGGCTACACCTTC.

This clone was detected once. The rearrangement joins TRBV30 to TRBJ2-7; 10 positions agree with TRBD2. After removal of 4 bases from V and 3 bases from J, the junction contained 3 bases not matched to a gene. Per germline, CDR1 GTSNPN and CDR2 SVGIG (reference sequence). The CDR3 length is 13 residues. In DNA form, the CDR3 reads TGTGCCTGGATGTGGACTAGCGGCTACGAGCAGTACTTC. Encoded protein: CAWMWTSGYEQYF.

This chain uses TRBV14 with TRBJ2-7, with D possibly TRBD1 on 6 matching bases. Germline V gene sequence: CDR1 SGHDN, CDR2 FVKESK. Trimming shortened V by 1 base and J by 1 base, and 14 bases separated the two germline ends. CDR3 length equals 16 residues. CDR3 nucleotides: TGTGCCAGCAGCCAAGGATGGGGGCACCTTTCCTACGAGCAGTACTTC. Translated: CASSQGWGHLSYEQYF.

Only a few counts were recorded for this clone. The chain carries TRBV21-1 and TRBJ1-5. TRBV21-1 is designated a pseudogene. The CDR3 runs to 14 residues. In nucleotides, the CDR3 is TGTGCCAGCAGCAAAGTTAGAGGGAACCAGCCCCAGCATTTT. It is translated as CASSKVRGNQPQHF.

The V call is TRBV6-4, the J call TRBJ1-2; TRBD1 matches 12 bases. The germline V gene has CDR1 MRHNA and CDR2 SNTAGT. The CDR3 loop spans 16 amino acids. Trimming at V came to 0 bases and at J to 4 bases, leaving 3 bases not matched to a gene. CDR3 DNA: TGTGCCAGCAGTGACTCCGGGACAGGGGGCTTCTATGGCTACACCTTC. It codes for CASSDSGTGGFYGYTF.

This sequence joins TRBV30 and TRBJ2-3; TRBD2 matches 7 bases. Germline lookup yields CDR1 GTSNPN and CDR2 SVGIG (reference sequence). The CDR3 has 14 residues. The J segment lost 2 bases and the V segment lost 0 bases, leaving 2 bases of the junction unmatched. CDR3 region: CAWSVSGFTDTQYF. As DNA, the CDR3 is TGTGCCTGGAGTGTTAGCGGGTTCACAGATACGCAGTATTTT.

The chain combines TRBV7-6 with TRBJ2-7; 11 bases fit TRBD2. The CDR3 runs 15 residues. V dropped 5 bases and J dropped 3; count of bases not matched to a gene: 6. Germline CDR1 reads SGHVS; CDR2 reads FNYEAQ. The CDR3 DNA is TGTGCCAGCAGCCCTAGCGGGGGGTATGTCTACGAGCAGTACTTC. Protein product: CASSPSGGYVYEQYF.

This clone was observed a single time. The chain employs TRBV29-1 and TRBJ2-7; maybe TRBD2 (6 bases). V lost 0 bases, J lost 6 bases, and 12 bases lay in between. There are 13 residues in the CDR3. Germline V gives CDR1 SQVTM, CDR2 ANQGSEA. CDR3 amino acids: CSVEDPVGGEQYF. The CDR3 region has the DNA TGCAGCGTTGAAGATCCCGTCGGGGGCGAGCAGTACTTC.

The count of this clone is one. The chain combines TRBV27 with TRBJ2-1; D unresolved. V lost 4 bases to trimming and J lost 9 bases, with 13 bases between them. Germline CDR1 and CDR2: MNHEY and SMNVEV (reference sequence). The CDR3 runs 13 residues. As DNA, the CDR3 is TGTGCCAGCAGTTGGACGGCAGAGAGTGAGCAGTTCTTC. The encoded protein is CASSWTAESEQFF.

The gene calls are TRBV6-5 and TRBJ2-5, with 11 positions matching TRBD1. Germline CDR1 MNHEY, CDR2 SVGAGI. The CDR3 has 15 residues. V shed 4 bases, J shed 5 bases, and the junction held 6 bases outside the gene matches. The CDR3 nucleotides are TGTGCCAGCAGTTGGACAGGGGGCTCGGGGGAGACCCAGTACTTC. Translating gives CASSWTGGSGETQYF.

This clone occurred a few times. The chain combines TRBV29-1 with TRBJ1-1, with TRBD1 matching over 8 bases. CDR1 is SQVTM, CDR2 ANQGSEA, per germline. V was pared by 0 bases and J by 8 bases, with 8 bases of the junction left unmatched. The CDR3 has 14 amino acids. CDR3 sequence reads: CSVEDPTGETEAFF. The DNA for the CDR3 is TGCAGCGTTGAAGACCCGACAGGGGAGACGGAAGCTTTCTTT.

J is TRBJ2-1 and V is TRBV2; D is possibly TRBD2 (6 bases). This CDR3 contains 15 residues. Germline V gives CDR1 SNHLY, CDR2 FYNNEI. V lost 1 base and J 3 bases, leaving 10 bases between the germline ends. Here the CDR3 DNA reads TGTGCCAGCAGTGAAGTGGGGGGTCTCTACAATGAGCAGTTCTTC. Its protein product is CASSEVGGLYNEQFF.

The genes are TRBV7-3 and TRBJ2-3; D is perhaps TRBD2 (7 bases). V lost 0 bases and J lost 2, with 12 bases in between. This CDR3 has 16 residues. Germline V CDR1 and CDR2: SGHTA, FQGTGA. CDR3 region: CASSLTTGGLTDTQYF. CDR3 sequence (DNA): TGTGCCAGCAGCTTAACCACGGGGGGCCTCACAGATACGCAGTATTTT.

V and J are TRBV7-3 and TRBJ2-5, with TRBD1 matching 9 bases. V was pared by 5 bases and J by 3 bases, with 7 bases of the junction left unmatched. Germline-derived CDR1 and CDR2 are SGHTA and FQGTGA. The CDR3 consists of 15 residues. The DNA for the CDR3 is TGTGCCAGCAGCGTCGGACAGGGGTGGGAAGAGACCCAGTACTTC. Its translation is CASSVGQGWEETQYF. The whole variable domain, filled in from reference TRBV7-3 and TRBJ2-5, reads GAGVSQTPSNKVTEKGKYVELRCDPISGHTALYWYRQSLGQGPEFLIYFQGTGAADDSGLPNDRFFAVRPEGSVSTLKIQRTERGDSAVYLCASSVGQGWEETQYFGPGTRLLVL.

This clone was recorded a few times. This chain connects TRBV7-8 to TRBJ2-1; TRBD1 might be the D (5 bases). The germline V gene encodes CDR1 SGHVS and CDR2 FQNEAQ. V shed 1 base and J shed 5 bases, with 9 bases lying between them. This CDR3 spans 14 amino acids. The CDR3 DNA reads TGTGCCAGCAGCTTAGTAACAGGTGACAATGAGCAGTTCTTC. Its translation: CASSLVTGDNEQFF.